Below are 30 T cell receptor beta chains sequenced from a single sample in a study of TIL therapy for anti-PD-1-resistant metastatic lung cancer. This was the immunoSEQ v3 assay. Libraries were prepared by immunoSEQ multiplex PCR; TCRdb keeps only in-frame clonotypes and omits some of them. There are approximately 12,000 clones in the sample; roughly 50% occur only once, and nearly 7.5% lies in the top ten. The time point: pre-treatment sample, taken before nivolumab and TIL therapy. Pleural nodules or supraclavicular lymph nodes made up most of the excised metastases sampled. The sample was tumor tissue, taken at baseline. Source of these receptors: a person between 30 and 80 years old with non-small cell lung cancer.

The table lists this clone with a count of one. This chain joins TRBV5-8 and TRBJ2-2; the match to TRBD2 covers 12 bases. CDR1 is SGHTS, CDR2 YDEGEE, per germline. J gave up 3 bases and V 4 bases, and 4 bases lay outside the gene matches. CDR3 length: 16 amino acids. CDR3 sequence: CASSKRLAGDTGELFF. In DNA, the CDR3 is TGTGCCAGCAGCAAACGACTAGCGGGGGACACCGGGGAGCTGTTTTTT.

This chain links TRBV30 with TRBJ1-1; 7 bases match TRBD1. The V segment lost 3 bases and the J segment 7 bases; nucleotides outside the gene matches: 8. Germline CDR1 and CDR2: GTSNPN and SVGIG (reference sequence). The CDR3 length is 13 residues. In DNA, the CDR3 is TGTGCCTGGAGCAATTACGCAGGGGGTGAAGCTTTCTTT. It is translated as CAWSNYAGGEAFF. The entire variable domain, with the rest obtained from reference TRBV30 and TRBJ1-1, is as follows: SQTIHQWPATLVQPVGSPLSLECTVEGTSNPNLYWYRQAAGRGLQLLFYSVGIGQISSEVPQNLSASRPQDRQFILSSKKLLLSDSGFYLCAWSNYAGGEAFFGQGTRLTVV.

This clone was observed a few times. The V gene is TRBV5-1, the J gene TRBJ2-2, with D perhaps being TRBD1 or TRBD2 (6 bases each). The CDR3 runs 14 residues. Germline V lookup: CDR1 SGHRS, CDR2 YFSETQ. The V and J ends lost 5 bases and 3 bases respectively, with 11 bases between them. DNA of the CDR3: TGCGCCAGCAGGGGGGGCGCTGACACCGGGGAGCTGTTTTTT. Translated, it gives CASRGGADTGELFF.

The V and J genes are TRBV25-1 and TRBJ2-2; possibly TRBD2 for D (5 bases). Trimming left V 1 base short and J 1 base short, with 7 bases between. Looked up from germline, CDR1 is MGHDK and CDR2 is SYGVNS. The CDR3 has 15 amino acids. For the CDR3, the DNA is TGTGCCAGCAGTGAATCGAGCGGGAACACCGGGGAGCTGTTTTTT. Protein: CASSESSGNTGELFF.

The chain combines TRBV19 with TRBJ1-1, with D maybe TRBD1 (6 bases). The CDR3 has 17 residues. Germline CDR1 is LNHDA and CDR2 is SQIVND (reference sequence). The V gene lost 3 bases and the J gene lost 6 bases, with 23 bases spanning the gap. CDR3 nucleotides: TGTGCCAGTAGTATCAGGGTTTGGGACAAAAGTTTTTCTGAAGCTTTCTTT. Protein sequence: CASSIRVWDKSFSEAFF.

The chain couples TRBV9 to TRBJ2-7; no reliable D call. The CDR3 is 14 amino acids. The V end lost 0 bases, the J end lost 0 bases, and 7 bases lay between the germline ends. Germline CDR1 is SGDLS and CDR2 is YYNGEE. The CDR3 coding sequence is TGTGCCAGCAGCGTAGATCCATACTCCTACGAGCAGTACTTC. This gives the protein CASSVDPYSYEQYF. Full variable domain (rest looked up from reference TRBV9 and TRBJ2-7): DSGVTQTPKHLITATGQRVTLRCSPRSGDLSVYWYQQSLDQGLQFLIQYYNGEERAKGNILERFSAQQFPDLHSELNLSSLELGDSALYFCASSVDPYSYEQYFGPGTRLTVT.

This clone was seen once. V and J are TRBV7-8 and TRBJ1-2, with TRBD1 matching 7 bases. The V segment lost 0 bases and the J segment 8 bases; nucleotides outside the gene matches: 9. This CDR3 is 15 amino acids long. Germline lookup yields CDR1 SGHVS and CDR2 FQNEAQ. The CDR3 DNA reads TGTGCCAGCAGCTTAGCGAACAGGGGCTCTATCGGCTACACCTTC. This codes for CASSLANRGSIGYTF.

The rearrangement joins TRBV19 to TRBJ2-2; D possibly corresponds to TRBD2 (6 bases). V lost 8 bases and J 2 bases, leaving 12 bases between the germline ends. CDR3 size: 14 residues. Germline loops: CDR1 LNHDA, CDR2 SQIVND (reference sequence). CDR3 in DNA: TGTGCCAGTCGGTTGCGGGAAAACACCGGGGAGCTGTTTTTT. Its translation is CASRLRENTGELFF.

The chain recombines TRBV3-1 (or the pseudogene TRBV3-2) with TRBJ2-3, with D uncertain. The CDR3 is 13 residues long. V dropped 3 bases and J dropped 8 bases, with 12 bases sitting between them. Germline V gene data show CDR1 as LGHDT and CDR2 as YNNKEL (reference sequence). CDR3 DNA sequence: TGTGCCAGCAGCCAGTCAGTTACGGTTACGCAGTATTTT. This gives the protein CASSQSVTVTQYF.

The V gene is TRBV18, the J gene TRBJ2-1; 10 nucleotides align to TRBD2. This CDR3 spans 17 amino acids. Per germline, CDR1 KGHSH and CDR2 LQKENI. The ends lost 3 bases at V and 7 bases at J; junction bases unmatched: 12. CDR3 amino acids: CASSPGSGRFLGNEQFF. CDR3 nucleotides: TGTGCCAGCTCACCGGGTAGCGGGAGGTTCCTGGGGAATGAGCAGTTCTTC.

Worth noting for this clone: Within the sample, other DNA sequences also encode this same CDR3. The J gene is TRBJ2-5, the V gene TRBV11-3, with unresolved D. This CDR3 region has 14 residues. V was clipped by 1 base and J by 5 bases, with 11 bases between them. The germline V gene encodes CDR1 SGHNT and CDR2 YENEEA. The CDR3 DNA follows: TGTGCCAGCAGCTTAGGACTTCAAGGGGAGACCCAGTACTTC. Its protein product is CASSLGLQGETQYF.

CDR3 nucleotide sequence: TGTGCCAGCAGATTAGCGATAGCTAGCACAGATACGCAGTATTTT. This encodes CASRLAIASTDTQYF. The chain uses TRBV2 and TRBJ2-3, with D maybe TRBD2 (5 bases). Trimming removed 6 bases at V and 0 bases at J, with 13 bases between. Germline V lookup: CDR1 SNHLY, CDR2 FYNNEI. The CDR3 has 15 amino acids. Based on the CDR3 plus reference TRBV2 and TRBJ2-3, the full variable domain is EPEVTQTPSHQVTQMGQEVILRCVPISNHLYFYWYRQILGQKVEFLVSFYNNEISEKSEIFDDQFSVERPDGSNFTLKIRSTKLEDSAMYFCASRLAIASTDTQYFGPGTRLTVL.

The table lists this clone with a few counts. V gene TRBV28 combines with J gene TRBJ2-5; 9 nucleotides agree with TRBD1. Germline V gene sequence: CDR1 MDHEN, CDR2 SYDVKM. Unmatched junction bases numbered 3, after V lost 1 base and J lost 0 bases. The CDR3 runs to 16 residues. This chain's CDR3 is CASSLLGTGYQETQYF. DNA for the CDR3: TGTGCCAGCAGTTTATTGGGGACAGGGTACCAAGAGACCCAGTACTTC. Together with reference TRBV28 and TRBJ2-5, the CDR3 gives the full variable domain: DVKVTQSSRYLVKRTGEKVFLECVQDMDHENMFWYRQDPGLGLRLIYFSYDVKMKEKGDIPEGYSVSREKKERFSLILESASTNQTSMYLCASSLLGTGYQETQYFGPGTRLLVL.

This clone was seen a few times. CDR3 region: CATSDSGLAGSTDTQYF. In DNA, the CDR3 is TGTGCCACCAGTGATTCAGGACTAGCGGGAAGCACAGATACGCAGTATTTT. The chain has TRBV24-1 and TRBJ2-3; 12 nucleotides align to TRBD2. Trimming at V came to 2 bases and at J to 0 bases, leaving 2 bases not matched to a gene. Germline V gene data show CDR1 as KGHDR and CDR2 as SFDVKD. This CDR3 comprises 17 residues.

The genes are TRBV11-2 and TRBJ1-2; weak D call: TRBD1 (6 bases). The length of the CDR3 is 14 residues. CDR1 and CDR2 from the germline V gene are SGHAT and FQNNGV. Trimming shortened V by 6 bases and J by 8 bases, and 19 bases separated the two germline ends. As DNA, the CDR3 is TGTGCCAGCAGTCTACAGGGACTCTCCTACGGCTACACCTTC. Protein sequence: CASSLQGLSYGYTF.

This clone was counted a few times. The V gene is TRBV7-9, the J gene TRBJ1-1, with a weak D call TRBD1 (5 bases). The CDR3 consists of 12 residues. The germline V gene encodes CDR1 SEHNR and CDR2 FQNEAQ (reference sequence). The V end lost 6 bases, the J end lost 7 bases, and 12 bases lay between the germline ends. CDR3 sequence: CASSRRDDEAFF. The CDR3 bases are TGTGCCAGCAGTCGGAGGGACGATGAAGCTTTCTTT.

J is TRBJ1-4 and V is TRBV18, with 7 bases lining up with TRBD1. Germline V gives CDR1 KGHSH, CDR2 LQKENI. Germline trimming cut 3 bases from V and 7 bases from J; bases unmatched to any gene: 8. The CDR3 spans 15 residues. The CDR3 coding sequence is TGTGCCAGCTCACCGTTTTCAGGGGGAGGTGAAAAACTGTTTTTT. It specifies CASSPFSGGGEKLFF. Filled out from reference TRBV18 and TRBJ1-4, the complete variable domain reads NAGVMQNPRHLVRRRGQEARLRCSPMKGHSHVYWYRQLPEEGLKFMVYLQKENIIDESGMPKERFSAEFPKEGPSILRIQQVVRGDSAAYFCASSPFSGGGEKLFFGSGTQLSVL.

The chain employs TRBV5-6 and TRBJ1-2; D might be TRBD1 (6 bases). The CDR3 consists of 13 residues. The germline CDR1 and CDR2 sequences are SGHDT and YYEEEE. V lost 5 bases and J lost 6, with 14 bases in between. For the CDR3, the DNA is TGTGCCAGCAGTATACAGGGAATTAATGGCTACACCTTC. It encodes CASSIQGINGYTF.

The chain joins TRBV11-2 to TRBJ2-7; tentative D call: TRBD2 (6 bases). Trimming removed 6 bases at V and 5 bases at J, with 23 bases between. This CDR3 has 16 residues. Germline CDR1 reads SGHAT; CDR2 reads FQNNGV. CDR3 loop: CASRPVPGGAPHEQYF. DNA of the CDR3: TGTGCCAGCAGGCCAGTCCCGGGCGGGGCCCCCCACGAGCAGTACTTC.

This clone was observed a single time. The V and J genes are TRBV5-1 and TRBJ1-4, with D unresolved. The V gene lost 3 bases and the J gene lost 8 bases, with 11 bases spanning the gap. The CDR3 is made up of 13 amino acids. Germline CDR1 reads SGHRS; CDR2 reads YFSETQ. As DNA, the CDR3 is TGCGCCAGCAGCTCTCGGGCAGGAGAAAAACTGTTTTTT. It encodes CASSSRAGEKLFF.

This rearrangement joins TRBV6-6 to TRBJ1-3; D is possibly TRBD1 (5 bases). This CDR3 has 15 residues. Germline V CDR1 and CDR2: MNHNY, SVGAGI (reference sequence). V dropped 2 bases and J dropped 4 bases, with 12 bases sitting between them. This CDR3 is CASSYGWGWGNTIYF. CDR3 nucleotide sequence: TGTGCCAGCAGTTACGGCTGGGGGTGGGGAAACACCATATATTTT.

The chain is built from TRBV10-2 and TRBJ2-3; D perhaps matches TRBD2 (6 bases). The germline V and J ends were trimmed by 5 bases and 0 bases, with 12 bases remaining between them. Germline V lookup: CDR1 WSHSY, CDR2 SAAADI. The CDR3 spans 15 residues. The CDR3 loop is CASSSTGDSTDTQYF. CDR3 sequence (DNA): TGCGCCAGCAGTTCTACGGGAGATAGCACAGATACGCAGTATTTT.

This CDR3 is CASRTVNTIYF. CDR3 sequence (DNA): TGTGCCAGCAGGACGGTAAACACCATATATTTT. The rearrangement links TRBV6-6 to TRBJ1-3, with D unresolved. Between the trimmed V and J ends, which lost 6 bases and 6 bases, there was a span of 6 bases. From germline, CDR1 is MNHNY and CDR2 SVGAGI (reference sequence). The CDR3 has 11 residues.

The gene calls are TRBV4-1 and TRBJ2-7, with TRBD1 identical over 8 bases. This CDR3 comprises 15 residues. Germline CDR1 and CDR2: MGHRA and YSYEKL. Trimming took 1 base from V and 6 from J; bases not matched to a gene: 8. The CDR3 spells CASSQAGRGTGEQYF. The CDR3 DNA reads as TGCGCCAGCAGCCAAGCAGGCAGGGGGACAGGCGAGCAGTACTTC.

The rearrangement joins TRBV25-1 to TRBJ1-4; D gene ambiguous. The CDR3 is 14 amino acids. V dropped 4 bases and J dropped 8 bases, with 14 bases sitting between them. Germline assignment: CDR1 MGHDK and CDR2 SYGVNS. CDR3 in DNA: TGTGCCAGCAGTGGTCCGAGGGCCACCGAAAAACTGTTTTTT. Its translation is CASSGPRATEKLFF.

CDR3 loop: CASRGRLFGTQYF. The CDR3 nucleotides are TGTGCCAGCCGCGGGAGGCTTTTCGGGACCCAGTACTTC. This chain links TRBV28 with TRBJ2-5; 8 bases are a match to TRBD2. CDR1 and CDR2 from the germline V gene are MDHEN and SYDVKM. CDR3 length equals 13 residues. V lost 8 bases, J lost 7 bases, and 9 bases stayed unmatched. Full variable domain (missing parts from reference TRBV28 and TRBJ2-5): DVKVTQSSRYLVKRTGEKVFLECVQDMDHENMFWYRQDPGLGLRLIYFSYDVKMKEKGDIPEGYSVSREKKERFSLILESASTNQTSMYLCASRGRLFGTQYFGPGTRLLVL.

The rearrangement links TRBV9 to TRBJ2-1; TRBD2 agrees at 10 bases. Germline-derived CDR1 and CDR2 are SGDLS and YYNGEE. With 0 bases clipped from V and 8 bases from J, the junction kept 5 bases outside the gene matches. The CDR3 runs to 15 residues. The CDR3 here is CASSVVASGSHEQFF. The CDR3 nucleotides are TGTGCCAGCAGCGTAGTCGCTAGCGGGAGCCATGAGCAGTTCTTC.

This clone is medium-sized by share. The chain has TRBV21-1 and TRBJ1-2; TRBD1 is the table's D call and was not checked against the DNA. TRBV21-1 corresponds to a pseudogene. The CDR3 is 16 amino acids. Written as DNA, the CDR3 is TGTGCCAGCAGCAAAGCCCAGGGGGCGCTGGACTATGGCTACACCTTC. It translates to CASSKAQGALDYGYTF.

This clone was counted a few times. This chain uses TRBV19 with TRBJ2-3, with D uncertain. V lost 4 bases and J 4 bases, leaving 9 bases between the germline ends. CDR1 and CDR2 from the germline V gene are LNHDA and SQIVND (reference sequence). The CDR3 consists of 13 residues. As DNA, the CDR3 is TGTGCCAGTAGTAGGACGGACGCAGATACGCAGTATTTT. It translates to CASSRTDADTQYF.

This clone was picked up a small number of times. This chain joins TRBV4-1 and TRBJ2-7; D is perhaps TRBD1 (6 bases). The CDR3 has 14 amino acids. V was pared by 2 bases and J by 4 bases, with 12 bases between. The germline V gene has CDR1 MGHRA and CDR2 YSYEKL. The CDR3 bases are TGCGCCAGCAGCCAATCTAAGGGGGAATACGAGCAGTACTTC. Translation: CASSQSKGEYEQYF.